This is a list of T cell receptor beta chains from one sample in a study of cytomegalovirus exposure and HLA in healthy donors. TCRdb's copy holds only in-frame clones and misses some; the assay was immunoSEQ multiplex PCR. There are about 200,000 clones in the sample; around 77% occur only once, and about 2.7% lies in the top ten. The sample taken for sequencing was PBMCs. These receptors originate from a young woman in good health and CMV-seronegative. CDR3s include the opening cysteine and the closing phenylalanine or tryptophan. D genes are given only for firm matches. The size entry is marked missing in some rows and otherwise reads once, few, many or a size class.

cdr3_nt: TGTGCCAGCAGTTTAATAGCGGGATTGAACAATGAGCAGTTCTTC
cdr3_aa: CASSLIAGLNNEQFF
d_call: TRBD2
clone_size: NA
j_call: TRBJ2-1
v_call: TRBV28

cdr3_nt: TGTGCCAGCAGTTACTCTCTACGGGAAAAACTGTTTTTT
cdr3_aa: CASSYSLREKLFF
d_call: NA
clone_size: few
j_call: TRBJ1-4
v_call: TRBV6-5

cdr3_nt: TGTGCCAGCAGCCGCCACGACAGGGCGAGAGAGCAGTACTTC
cdr3_aa: CASSRHDRAREQYF
d_call: TRBD1
clone_size: NA
j_call: TRBJ2-7
v_call: TRBV6-6

cdr3_nt: TGCAGCGTTGAGATCCCGGACAGGGAAGGGTACTACGAGCAGTACTTC
cdr3_aa: CSVEIPDREGYYEQYF
d_call: TRBD1
clone_size: NA
j_call: TRBJ2-7
v_call: TRBV29-1

cdr3_nt: TGCGCCAGCAGCTTGAACAGAAGCCCCTACGAGCAGTACTTC
cdr3_aa: CASSLNRSPYEQYF
d_call: NA
clone_size: NA
j_call: TRBJ2-7
v_call: TRBV5-1

cdr3_nt: TGTGCCAGCAGCCGCAAGGGGAATGAGCAGTTCTTC
cdr3_aa: CASSRKGNEQFF
d_call: NA
clone_size: NA
j_call: TRBJ2-1
v_call: TRBV2

cdr3_nt: TGCGCCAGCAGCTTGGGACTAGCGGGGGAAAACACAGATACGCAGTATTTT
cdr3_aa: CASSLGLAGENTDTQYF
d_call: TRBD2
clone_size: NA
j_call: TRBJ2-3
v_call: TRBV5-1

cdr3_nt: TGCGCCAGCAGCTTGACAGGGCGCGAGCAGTACTTC
cdr3_aa: CASSLTGREQYF
d_call: NA
clone_size: NA
j_call: TRBJ2-7
v_call: TRBV5-1

cdr3_nt: TGCAGTCCGCGCGGCGGCGGCGAGCAGTACTTC
cdr3_aa: CSPRGGGEQYF
d_call: NA
clone_size: NA
j_call: TRBJ2-7
v_call: TRBV20-1

cdr3_nt: TGTGCCAGCAGCTTGGGGCCCATCAGGGGCACGGAGACCCAGTACTTC
cdr3_aa: CASSLGPIRGTETQYF
d_call: NA
clone_size: NA
j_call: TRBJ2-5
v_call: TRBV5-6

cdr3_nt: TGTGCCAGCAGCGGGCCAGGGGGCTCGGACTATGGCTACACCTTC
cdr3_aa: CASSGPGGSDYGYTF
d_call: TRBD1
clone_size: NA
j_call: TRBJ1-2
v_call: TRBV9

cdr3_nt: TGTGCCAGCAGTGACATGGCGGGTGGGACAGATACGCAGTATTTT
cdr3_aa: CASSDMAGGTDTQYF
d_call: NA
clone_size: NA
j_call: TRBJ2-3
v_call: TRBV6-4

cdr3_nt: TGCGCCAGCAGCCCCGGGGCAGGGGGGACCTATGGCTACACCTTC
cdr3_aa: CASSPGAGGTYGYTF
d_call: TRBD1
clone_size: NA
j_call: TRBJ1-2
v_call: TRBV5-1

cdr3_nt: TGTGCCAGCAGCTTGGGCACGGCAACTAATGAAAAACTGTTTTTT
cdr3_aa: CASSLGTATNEKLFF
d_call: NA
clone_size: NA
j_call: TRBJ1-4
v_call: TRBV7-2

cdr3_nt: TGTGCCAGCAGTTCCGAAGGGACAGGGGCCTACGAGCAGTACTTC
cdr3_aa: CASSSEGTGAYEQYF
d_call: TRBD1
clone_size: NA
j_call: TRBJ2-7
v_call: TRBV28

cdr3_nt: TGTGCCAGCAGGGTAGGACAGGGGAGGCCCCAGCATTTT
cdr3_aa: CASRVGQGRPQHF
d_call: TRBD1
clone_size: NA
j_call: TRBJ1-5
v_call: TRBV6-5

cdr3_nt: TGTGCCATCAGCGTGAGGACTAGCGGGGACAATGAGCAGTTCTTC
cdr3_aa: CAISVRTSGDNEQFF
d_call: TRBD2
clone_size: NA
j_call: TRBJ2-1
v_call: TRBV10-3

cdr3_nt: TGTGCCTGGAGTGCCCGACTAGCGGGGGGGCTTTATGAGCAGTTCTTC
cdr3_aa: CAWSARLAGGLYEQFF
d_call: TRBD2
clone_size: NA
j_call: TRBJ2-1
v_call: TRBV30

cdr3_nt: TGTGCCAGCAGTGTCGCGAACACCGGGGAGCTGTTTTTT
cdr3_aa: CASSVANTGELFF
d_call: NA
clone_size: NA
j_call: TRBJ2-2
v_call: TRBV27

cdr3_nt: TGTGCCAGCAATCAGTTTCCAGATACGCAGTATTTT
cdr3_aa: CASNQFPDTQYF
d_call: NA
clone_size: NA
j_call: TRBJ2-3
v_call: TRBV2

cdr3_nt: TGTGCCAGCAGTACGGGTCCCGGGACTCCTCCCCTTGAGCAGTACTTC
cdr3_aa: CASSTGPGTPPLEQYF
d_call: NA
clone_size: once
j_call: TRBJ2-7
v_call: TRBV27

cdr3_nt: TGTGCCAGCAGTGGGCCTAGCTGGGGAGATACGCAGTATTTT
cdr3_aa: CASSGPSWGDTQYF
d_call: NA
clone_size: NA
j_call: TRBJ2-3
v_call: TRBV2

cdr3_nt: TGTGCAAGTCGGTGGGGGGGAGGGCCAGTGCAGTCAGATACGCAGTATTTT
cdr3_aa: CASRWGGGPVQSDTQYF
d_call: NA
clone_size: NA
j_call: TRBJ2-3
v_call: TRBV12-2

cdr3_nt: TGTGCCAGCAGCTCACCGGGACAGGGGGGTGGAATGAACACTGAAGCTTTCTTT
cdr3_aa: CASSSPGQGGGMNTEAFF
d_call: TRBD1
clone_size: NA
j_call: TRBJ1-1
v_call: TRBV7-8

cdr3_nt: TGCGCCAGCAGCTCGGGACTAGCGACCTACAATGAGCAGTTCTTC
cdr3_aa: CASSSGLATYNEQFF
d_call: TRBD2
clone_size: NA
j_call: TRBJ2-1
v_call: TRBV5-1

cdr3_nt: TGCGCCAGCACCGAGGGTTCACCCCTCCACTTT
cdr3_aa: CASTEGSPLHF
d_call: NA
clone_size: NA
j_call: TRBJ1-6
v_call: TRBV10-2

cdr3_nt: TGTGCCAGCAGCCAAGACCCCGTTCGGGGGGAAGGCAATGAGCAGTTCTTC
cdr3_aa: CASSQDPVRGEGNEQFF
d_call: TRBD2
clone_size: NA
j_call: TRBJ2-1
v_call: TRBV4-2

cdr3_nt: TGCGCCAGCAGCTTGTCGTACGGTCATCAGCCCCAGCATTTT
cdr3_aa: CASSLSYGHQPQHF
d_call: NA
clone_size: NA
j_call: TRBJ1-5
v_call: TRBV5-1

cdr3_nt: TGCGCCAGCAGCTTGGATCCGCAGGGAGCCAAAAACATTCAGTACTTC
cdr3_aa: CASSLDPQGAKNIQYF
d_call: NA
clone_size: NA
j_call: TRBJ2-4
v_call: TRBV5-1

cdr3_nt: TGTGCCAGCAGTTACACGGAGAGGGACACTGAAGCTTTCTTT
cdr3_aa: CASSYTERDTEAFF
d_call: NA
clone_size: NA
j_call: TRBJ1-1
v_call: TRBV6-6

cdr3_nt: TGCGCCAGCAGCTTGGGTAGCGGGGACCAAGAGACCCAGTACTTC
cdr3_aa: CASSLGSGDQETQYF
d_call: TRBD2
clone_size: NA
j_call: TRBJ2-5
v_call: TRBV5-1

cdr3_nt: TGTGCCAGCAGCCCGGGGGGCGGGGGGGCGAGCACCGGGGAGCTGTTTTTT
cdr3_aa: CASSPGGGGASTGELFF
d_call: TRBD2
clone_size: NA
j_call: TRBJ2-2
v_call: TRBV9

cdr3_nt: TGCAGCGTTGACAGGGGGCCTGAGACCCAGTACTTC
cdr3_aa: CSVDRGPETQYF
d_call: TRBD1
clone_size: NA
j_call: TRBJ2-5
v_call: TRBV29-1

cdr3_nt: TGTGCCAGTAGTGGGCCGGGACAGGGGACAGATACGCAGTATTTT
cdr3_aa: CASSGPGQGTDTQYF
d_call: TRBD1
clone_size: NA
j_call: TRBJ2-3
v_call: TRBV19

cdr3_nt: TGCGCCAGCAGCTTGGAGGGCCGAGGGGGAGATACGCAGTATTTT
cdr3_aa: CASSLEGRGGDTQYF
d_call: NA
clone_size: once
j_call: TRBJ2-3
v_call: TRBV5-1

cdr3_nt: TGTGCCAGCAGCTTCCCTGGACAGGGGGTGTATGGCTACACCTTC
cdr3_aa: CASSFPGQGVYGYTF
d_call: TRBD1
clone_size: NA
j_call: TRBJ1-2
v_call: TRBV5-8

cdr3_nt: TGTGCCAGCAGCGCTGGACAGGTCTATGGCTACACCTTC
cdr3_aa: CASSAGQVYGYTF
d_call: TRBD1
clone_size: NA
j_call: TRBJ1-2
v_call: TRBV2

cdr3_nt: TGCGCCAGCAGCTTGGGACAGGGGGCTCGGGAGTACTTC
cdr3_aa: CASSLGQGAREYF
d_call: TRBD1
clone_size: NA
j_call: TRBJ2-7
v_call: TRBV5-1

cdr3_nt: TGTGCCAGCAAAAATCAAAGCGGGACAGGGAAAAATTCACCCCTCCACTTT
cdr3_aa: CASKNQSGTGKNSPLHF
d_call: TRBD1
clone_size: NA
j_call: TRBJ1-6
v_call: TRBV7-2

cdr3_nt: TGCGCCAGCAGCCAGAGGGAGAGACTAAGCACTGAAGCTTTCTTT
cdr3_aa: CASSQRERLSTEAFF
d_call: NA
clone_size: NA
j_call: TRBJ1-1
v_call: TRBV4-1

cdr3_nt: TGTGCCAGCAGCTTAAGCGGGGACTACGAGCAGTACTTC
cdr3_aa: CASSLSGDYEQYF
d_call: TRBD2
clone_size: NA
j_call: TRBJ2-7
v_call: TRBV7-2

cdr3_nt: TGTGCCAGAAGCCCGACGAGGGGGCGAACTGAAGCTTTCTTT
cdr3_aa: CARSPTRGRTEAFF
d_call: TRBD1
clone_size: NA
j_call: TRBJ1-1
v_call: TRBV5-3

cdr3_nt: TGTGCCAGCAGTGAACAGGGGGCAGGGGCCAACGTCCTGACTTTC
cdr3_aa: CASSEQGAGANVLTF
d_call: TRBD1
clone_size: few
j_call: TRBJ2-6
v_call: TRBV6-1

cdr3_nt: TGTGCCAGCAGCGTAGCAGGGCCCTACTCTGGAAACACCATATATTTT
cdr3_aa: CASSVAGPYSGNTIYF
d_call: NA
clone_size: NA
j_call: TRBJ1-3
v_call: TRBV9

cdr3_nt: TGTGCCAGCAGTTTAACACAACAGGGGGATACGCAGTATTTT
cdr3_aa: CASSLTQQGDTQYF
d_call: TRBD1
clone_size: NA
j_call: TRBJ2-3
v_call: TRBV27

cdr3_nt: TGTGCCAGTAGTATAGAGACTACCTACGAGCAGTACTTC
cdr3_aa: CASSIETTYEQYF
d_call: NA
clone_size: NA
j_call: TRBJ2-7
v_call: TRBV19

cdr3_nt: TGTGCCAGCAGCTACCTAAGAGAGACCCAGTACTTC
cdr3_aa: CASSYLRETQYF
d_call: NA
clone_size: NA
j_call: TRBJ2-5
v_call: TRBV7-6

cdr3_nt: TGTGCCAGCATCCACAGGGGTTCCGAGACCCAGTACTTC
cdr3_aa: CASIHRGSETQYF
d_call: TRBD1
clone_size: NA
j_call: TRBJ2-5
v_call: TRBV2

cdr3_nt: TGTGCCAGCAGACTCCCGGGACAGGGGGCTTACGAGCAGTACTTC
cdr3_aa: CASRLPGQGAYEQYF
d_call: TRBD1
clone_size: NA
j_call: TRBJ2-7
v_call: TRBV28

cdr3_nt: TGTGCCAGCAATACAATCGGACACGACTATGGCTACACCTTC
cdr3_aa: CASNTIGHDYGYTF
d_call: NA
clone_size: once
j_call: TRBJ1-2
v_call: TRBV6-1

cdr3_nt: TGTGCCAGCAGTGAAGTACAGGTTAGGGCTAATGAAAAACTGTTTTTT
cdr3_aa: CASSEVQVRANEKLFF
d_call: NA
clone_size: NA
j_call: TRBJ1-4
v_call: TRBV6-1

cdr3_nt: TGTGCCAGTAGCCAGACTAGCGGGGGAGGTTTCGAGACCCAGTACTTC
cdr3_aa: CASSQTSGGGFETQYF
d_call: TRBD2
clone_size: NA
j_call: TRBJ2-5
v_call: TRBV19

cdr3_nt: TGCGCCAGCAGTCCCCGGACAGGCAGCTCTGGAAACACCATATATTTT
cdr3_aa: CASSPRTGSSGNTIYF
d_call: TRBD1
clone_size: NA
j_call: TRBJ1-3
v_call: TRBV5-1

cdr3_nt: TGTGCCAGCAGCCAAGGACAGGGTAGTTACTATGGCTACACCTTC
cdr3_aa: CASSQGQGSYYGYTF
d_call: TRBD1
clone_size: NA
j_call: TRBJ1-2
v_call: TRBV5-4

cdr3_nt: TGTGCCAGCAGCCGGGGCTCCTACAATGAGCAGTTCTTC
cdr3_aa: CASSRGSYNEQFF
d_call: NA
clone_size: once
j_call: TRBJ2-1
v_call: TRBV6-6